This T cell receptor (beta chain) was sequenced in a study of human T cells and chemical hapten exposure. This CDR3 region has 14 residues. Germline lookup yields CDR1 DFQATT and CDR2 SNEGSKA (reference sequence). The V end was cut by 1 base, the J end by 0 bases, with 9 bases between. A few counts support this clonotype. Its antigen is not identified. As to time point: patch test 1, 2 weeks after DPC sensitization. Treatment indicated: therapeutic diphenylcyclopropenone sensitization with weekly scalp DPC. Blood draws preceded each patch test application. TCRdb re-derived calls from the RACE reads in MiXCR, one entry per CDR3 protein. The table includes some 350,000 distinct CDR3 sequences, approximately 6.3% detected once. Broader study findings: Significantly greater numbers of large CDR3 similarity clusters came from expanded TCRs than from controls. Donors in the study had alopecia, meaning their immune response may differ from healthy people's.

The receptor was derived from a woman aged 18-29 years with alopecia areata. Some clones in this sample may be carry-over from other donors' samples. The chain recombines TRBV20-1 with TRBJ1-2; no reliable D call. The sequenced sample was whole blood, obtained in connection with sensitization to the hapten diphenylcyclopropenone (DPC). CDR3 DNA: TGCAGTGCTAGAGGAGGGAGAGCTAACTATGGCTACACCTTC. It encodes CSARGGRANYGYTF.